The 30 T cell receptor beta chains below all came from one sample that was sequenced in a study of blood T cell repertoires in COVID-19. Using immunoSEQ multiplex PCR, the repertoire was profiled, and TCRdb retains in-frame clones only, with some absent. Among almost 70,000 clones, 75% to 80% were seen once, and the ten largest hold roughly 48%. What was sequenced was peripheral blood. The receptor set was obtained from a human donor in a cohort sampled during active COVID-19.

This chain uses TRBV9 with TRBJ1-6, with a tentative D call TRBD1 (6 bases). The CDR3 sequence is 14 residues long. The V gene lost 3 bases and the J gene lost 7 bases, with 11 bases spanning the gap. Germline V gene data show CDR1 as SGDLS and CDR2 as YYNGEE. CDR3 sequence reads: CASSDRTGNSPLHF. The CDR3 nucleotides read TGTGCCAGCAGCGATCGAACAGGGAATTCACCCCTCCACTTT.

For the CDR3, the DNA is TGTGCCAGCAGTTACTTTAAGCAAGTCGGCAATCAGCCCCAGCATTTT. Amino acids: CASSYFKQVGNQPQHF. The chain links TRBV6-2 or TRBV6-3 to TRBJ1-5; the D is unclear. The CDR3 covers 16 residues. CDR1 is MNHEY, CDR2 SVGEGT, per germline. The ends were cut back, 1 base at V and 2 bases at J, with 12 bases in the middle.

The gene calls are TRBV10-2 and TRBJ2-2, with 9 bases identical to TRBD1. The CDR3 spans 17 residues. V gave up 7 bases and J gave up 5 bases; unmatched junction bases: 14. Germline assignment: CDR1 WSHSY and CDR2 SAAADI. The CDR3 sequence is CASTQPSGQGITGELFF. The CDR3 region has the DNA TGCGCCAGCACTCAACCCTCGGGACAGGGAATAACCGGGGAGCTGTTTTTT.

In this sample, this clone turned up once. The gene calls are TRBV28 and TRBJ1-3, with D possibly TRBD1 on 5 matching bases. The V and J ends lost 4 bases and 0 bases respectively, with 13 bases between them. Germline CDR1 reads MDHEN; CDR2 reads SYDVKM. The CDR3 totals 16 residues. The CDR3 here is CASSYGGAGSGNTIYF. CDR3 bases: TGTGCCAGCAGTTACGGGGGAGCAGGCTCTGGAAACACCATATATTTT.

V gene TRBV24-1 combines with J gene TRBJ1-5; 9 bases align to TRBD1. This CDR3 contains 16 residues. V lost 4 bases to trimming and J lost 6 bases; unmatched junction nucleotides: 9. Per germline, CDR1 KGHDR and CDR2 SFDVKD. The CDR3 DNA follows: TGTGCCACCAGTGACCCCCGGGACAGGGAGAGTCAGCCCCAGCATTTT. It yields the protein CATSDPRDRESQPQHF.

Only a few counts were recorded for this clone. This chain links TRBV9 with TRBJ2-3; tentative D call: TRBD2 (6 bases). The V end lost 3 bases, the J end lost 4 bases, and 18 bases lay between the germline ends. CDR3 size: 16 residues. Germline loops: CDR1 SGDLS, CDR2 YYNGEE. CDR3 nucleotides: TGTGCCAGCAGCGAGCAACCCGGGAGCACCGCAGATACGCAGTATTTT. This translates into CASSEQPGSTADTQYF.

The gene calls are TRBV5-1 and TRBJ2-3; 8 bases are shared with TRBD2. The CDR3 extends over 17 amino acids. The germline V gene has CDR1 SGHRS and CDR2 YFSETQ. V shed 3 bases and J 2 bases; nucleotides not matched to a gene: 11. The CDR3 nucleotides are TGCGCCAGCAGCTCTAGCGGGTCAATAACCTACACAGATACGCAGTATTTT. Amino acid sequence: CASSSSGSITYTDTQYF. Full variable domain (missing parts from reference TRBV5-1 and TRBJ2-3): KAGVTQTPRYLIKTRGQQVTLSCSPISGHRSVSWYQQTPGQGLQFLFEYFSETQRNKGNFPGRFSGRQFSNSRSEMNVSTLELGDSALYLCASSSSGSITYTDTQYFGPGTRLTVL.

The chain uses TRBV19 and TRBJ2-4; weak D call: TRBD2 (7 bases). The CDR3 is 16 amino acids. Trimming pared 5 bases from V and 2 bases from J, leaving 16 bases between. CDR1 and CDR2 (germline): LNHDA, SQIVND (reference sequence). The CDR3, as DNA: TGTGCCAGTAGTCCAGGGAGGGACATTACCAAAAACATTCAGTACTTC. Protein product: CASSPGRDITKNIQYF.

The genes are TRBV6-5 and TRBJ2-1, with TRBD2 matching 9 bases. The V gene's germline CDR1 is MNHEY and CDR2 SVGAGI. CDR3 size: 15 residues. J lost 9 bases, V lost 7 bases, and 13 bases had no gene match. The CDR3 here is CASNKFSGGPPEQFF. The CDR3 nucleotides are TGTGCCAGCAATAAATTTAGCGGGGGTCCGCCTGAGCAGTTCTTC.

V usage is TRBV10-3 and J usage is TRBJ2-3, with 14 positions matching TRBD2. The J segment lost 4 bases and the V segment lost 10 bases, leaving 10 bases of the junction unmatched. The CDR3 runs to 16 residues. The germline V gene encodes CDR1 ENHRY and CDR2 SYGVKD. The CDR3 coding sequence is TGTGCCACCCAGACTAGCGGGGGGGCTCGGGCAGATACGCAGTATTTT. Protein product: CATQTSGGARADTQYF.

V usage is TRBV5-1 and J usage is TRBJ2-2; 8 bases match TRBD2. Germline assignment: CDR1 SGHRS and CDR2 YFSETQ. The V gene end was trimmed by 3 bases and the J gene end by 6 bases; junction bases not matched to a gene: 4. This CDR3 region has 14 residues. The CDR3 DNA reads as TGCGCCAGCAGCTATGGACTAGCACCCGGGGAGCTGTTTTTT. Translating it yields CASSYGLAPGELFF.

The gene calls are TRBV6-5 and TRBJ1-2; 9 bases align to TRBD1. V was clipped by 6 bases and J by 6 bases; unmatched bases: 5. This CDR3 spans 13 amino acids. Germline CDR1 and CDR2: MNHEY and SVGAGI. The CDR3 bases are TGTGCCAGCAGCCGAACAGGGGGCCATGGCTACACCTTC. Protein: CASSRTGGHGYTF.

The genes are TRBV18 and TRBJ1-3; 7 bases agree with TRBD1. V shed 4 bases, J shed 2 bases, and the junction held 5 bases outside the gene matches. The CDR3 has 15 residues. Germline CDR1 reads KGHSH; CDR2 reads LQKENI. The CDR3 sequence: CASSLSGGAGNTIYF. For the CDR3, the DNA is TGTGCCAGCTCACTCTCAGGGGGAGCTGGAAACACCATATATTTT.

J is TRBJ1-2 and V is TRBV7-2; D may be TRBD1 (6 bases). Germline loops: CDR1 SGHTA, CDR2 FQGNSA. This CDR3 contains 14 residues. Deletions cut 3 bases from V and 4 bases from J, with 12 bases between. CDR3 nucleotide sequence: TGTGCCAGCAGCTTCGGGACAAGCTCCTATGGCTACACCTTC. Translating gives CASSFGTSSYGYTF.

This clone showed up just a few times. V is TRBV7-2 and J is TRBJ2-6; 7 positions agree with TRBD1. The CDR3 is 17 residues long. In germline, CDR1 is SGHTA, CDR2 FQGNSA. Trimming cost V 5 bases and J 0 bases; bases outside gene matches: 7. The CDR3 protein is CASSQGTAISGANVLTF. The CDR3 DNA is TGTGCCAGCAGCCAAGGGACAGCCATCTCTGGGGCCAACGTCCTGACTTTC.

The count of this clone is one. This chain joins TRBV7-2 and TRBJ2-7, with 7 bases matching TRBD2. Germline trimming cut 5 bases from V and 2 bases from J; bases unmatched to any gene: 9. The CDR3 length is 15 residues. CDR1 and CDR2 (germline): SGHTA, FQGNSA. The CDR3 DNA reads as TGTGCCAGCAGCCGCGCTAGCGGTCTTACCTACGAGCAGTACTTC. It specifies CASSRASGLTYEQYF.

This chain connects TRBV15 to TRBJ1-5; D unresolved. In germline, CDR1 is LNHNV, CDR2 YYDKDF (reference sequence). The CDR3 extends over 16 amino acids. Trimming left V 0 bases short and J 0 bases short, with 9 bases between. CDR3 DNA sequence: TGTGCCACCAGCAGAGATCTCCTTAGTAGCAATCAGCCCCAGCATTTT. It translates to CATSRDLLSSNQPQHF.

The chain links TRBV28 to TRBJ2-1, with D possibly TRBD2 on 5 matching bases. The ends were cut back, 2 bases at V and 12 bases at J, with 14 bases in the middle. The germline V gene encodes CDR1 MDHEN and CDR2 SYDVKM. This CDR3 has 13 amino acids. The CDR3 DNA is TGTGCCAGCAGTTTAGGAGGTCCGGACTGGCAGTTCTTC. It encodes CASSLGGPDWQFF. Filled out from reference TRBV28 and TRBJ2-1, the complete variable domain reads DVKVTQSSRYLVKRTGEKVFLECVQDMDHENMFWYRQDPGLGLRLIYFSYDVKMKEKGDIPEGYSVSREKKERFSLILESASTNQTSMYLCASSLGGPDWQFFGPGTRLTVL.

This clone was picked up a small number of times. The chain recombines TRBV9 with TRBJ2-2; D call uncertain. The CDR3 is 16 amino acids. Germline V CDR1 and CDR2: SGDLS, YYNGEE. Deletions cut 0 bases from V and 0 bases from J, with 9 bases between. The CDR3 DNA sequence: TGTGCCAGCAGCGTAGGGGCCAAAACGAACACCGGGGAGCTGTTTTTT. This codes for CASSVGAKTNTGELFF.

The chain couples TRBV7-2 to TRBJ2-1; 11 bases agree with TRBD2. Germline-derived CDR1 and CDR2 are SGHTA and FQGNSA. This CDR3 has 13 residues. Germline trimming cut 8 bases from V and 6 bases from J; bases unmatched to any gene: 3. In DNA form, the CDR3 reads TGTGCCAGCTCGCTAGCGGGGGGCAATGAGCAGTTCTTC. It specifies CASSLAGGNEQFF.

The chain combines TRBV9 with TRBJ1-3; D is uncertain. Trimming pared 0 bases from V and 0 bases from J, leaving 7 bases between. Germline V gene lookup returns CDR1 SGDLS and CDR2 YYNGEE. The CDR3 extends over 15 amino acids. The CDR3 loop is CASSVEMSSGNTIYF. CDR3 sequence (DNA): TGTGCCAGCAGCGTAGAGATGAGCTCTGGAAACACCATATATTTT.

The chain is built from TRBV19 and TRBJ2-1, with 9 positions matching TRBD2. The CDR3 length is 13 residues. Trimming cost V 5 bases and J 7 bases; bases outside gene matches: 3. Germline V lookup: CDR1 LNHDA, CDR2 SQIVND (reference sequence). The DNA for the CDR3 is TGTGCCAGTAGTCCGGGACTAGCTAATGAGCAGTTCTTC. Translating gives CASSPGLANEQFF.

The chain employs TRBV27 and TRBJ2-1, with 11 bases identical to TRBD2. Germline V gene data show CDR1 as MNHEY and CDR2 as SMNVEV (reference sequence). This CDR3 contains 16 residues. Germline trimming cut 5 bases from V and 6 bases from J; bases unmatched to any gene: 9. As DNA, the CDR3 is TGTGCCAGCAGTCCGATGGGACTAGCGGCGGGCAATGAGCAGTTCTTC. Its protein product is CASSPMGLAAGNEQFF.

The table lists this clone with a few counts. The V and J genes are TRBV7-8 and TRBJ2-6; possibly TRBD2 for D (7 bases). The length of the CDR3 is 16 residues. V was trimmed by 8 bases and J by 1 base, leaving 15 bases between them. Germline V gene sequence: CDR1 SGHVS, CDR2 FQNEAQ. The CDR3 here is CASREGRGSGANVLTF. In DNA form, the CDR3 reads TGTGCCAGCCGCGAGGGGAGGGGGTCTGGGGCCAACGTCCTGACTTTC. Full variable domain (remainder filled in from reference TRBV7-8 and TRBJ2-6): GAGVSQSPRYKVAKRGQDVALRCDPISGHVSLFWYQQALGQGPEFLTYFQNEAQLDKSGLPSDRFFAERPEGSVSTLKIQRTQQEDSAVYLCASREGRGSGANVLTFGAGSRLTVL.

The chain recombines TRBV5-1 with TRBJ2-5; 9 nucleotides align to TRBD1. This CDR3 contains 14 residues. Germline trimming cut 9 bases from V and 4 bases from J; bases unmatched to any gene: 10. The V gene's germline CDR1 is SGHRS and CDR2 YFSETQ. DNA for the CDR3: TGCGCCACCGCACCCCAGGGACAGGGAGAGACCCAGTACTTC. As protein: CATAPQGQGETQYF. Based on the CDR3 plus reference TRBV5-1 and TRBJ2-5, the full variable domain is KAGVTQTPRYLIKTRGQQVTLSCSPISGHRSVSWYQQTPGQGLQFLFEYFSETQRNKGNFPGRFSGRQFSNSRSEMNVSTLELGDSALYLCATAPQGQGETQYFGPGTRLLVL.

V and J are TRBV7-6 and TRBJ2-3; D might be TRBD2 (6 bases). V was clipped by 1 base and J by 2 bases, with 13 bases between them. Germline CDR1 and CDR2: SGHVS and FNYEAQ. The CDR3 is 16 residues long. The CDR3: CASSLEVEGITDTQYF. The CDR3 coding sequence is TGTGCCAGCAGCTTAGAGGTGGAGGGTATCACAGATACGCAGTATTTT.

This chain joins TRBV20-1 and TRBJ2-1, with TRBD2 matching over 10 bases. V dropped 3 bases and J dropped 5; count of bases not matched to a gene: 1. Germline loops: CDR1 DFQATT, CDR2 SNEGSKA (reference sequence). CDR3 length: 13 residues. This chain's CDR3 is CSASTSGNNEQFF. The CDR3 nucleotides are TGCAGTGCTAGTACTAGCGGGAACAATGAGCAGTTCTTC.

The V call is TRBV27, the J call TRBJ2-3, with 8 bases identical to TRBD1. After removal of 2 bases from V and 0 bases from J, the junction contained 7 bases not matched to a gene. The CDR3 covers 17 residues. CDR1 is MNHEY and CDR2 is SMNVEV in the germline V gene (reference sequence). The CDR3 spells CASSLTGGTWSTDTQYF. CDR3 DNA: TGTGCCAGCAGTTTAACAGGGGGGACCTGGAGCACAGATACGCAGTATTTT.

This clone was recorded once. This chain links TRBV20-1 with TRBJ1-1, with D maybe TRBD1 (5 bases). This CDR3 is built from 10 residues. Germline-derived CDR1 and CDR2 are DFQATT and SNEGSKA (reference sequence). Between the trimmed V and J ends, which lost 5 bases and 7 bases, there was a span of 8 bases. The CDR3 region is CSAFTGEAFF. DNA of the CDR3: TGCAGTGCTTTCACAGGTGAAGCTTTCTTT.

This chain uses TRBV6-6 with TRBJ2-4; TRBD2 agrees at 8 bases. Trimming removed 6 bases from V and 5 bases from J; junction bases left unmatched: 9. This CDR3 is 15 amino acids long. Germline assignment: CDR1 MNHNY and CDR2 SVGAGI (reference sequence). The CDR3 DNA reads as TGTGCCAGCAGCCCTCCGGGACTAGGTGAAAACATTCAGTACTTC. Its translation is CASSPPGLGENIQYF.